The 7 T cell receptor beta chains in this list originate from one sample, sequenced in a study of T cells in localized non-small cell lung cancer. Some clones are missing from TCRdb's copy, which holds only in-frame ones; the method was immunoSEQ multiplex PCR. The sample includes 90,000 to 100,000 clones, just over 90% of them seen just once. The sequences come from PBMCs, collected before any cancer treatment. The receptor set was obtained from a woman aged 35-75 years with stage II squamous cell lung carcinoma.

The rearrangement uses TRBV28 and TRBJ2-6; D tentatively reads TRBD1 or TRBD2 (5 bases each). Trimming pared 5 bases from V and 4 bases from J, leaving 15 bases between. Looked up from germline, CDR1 is MDHEN and CDR2 is SYDVKM. The length of the CDR3 is 16 residues. The DNA for the CDR3 is TGTGCCAGCAGTCCGGGACGTGGTGGCGGGGCCAACGTCCTGACTTTC. It is translated as CASSPGRGGGANVLTF.

Notes on this clone: Additional DNA sequences in this sample encode the identical CDR3. The chain recombines TRBV5-1 with TRBJ2-5; D gene ambiguous. Germline V gene lookup returns CDR1 SGHRS and CDR2 YFSETQ. CDR3 length: 12 amino acids. V was clipped by 0 bases and J by 5 bases, with 5 bases between them. CDR3: CASSLGAETQYF. In nucleotides, the CDR3 is TGCGCCAGCAGCTTGGGGGCGGAGACCCAGTACTTC.

The table lists this clone with a count of one. V usage is TRBV14 and J usage is TRBJ1-1; D not certain. The CDR3 has 12 residues. Trimming removed 4 bases from V and 0 bases from J, with 3 bases in between. Germline CDR1 reads SGHDN; CDR2 reads FVKESK. In DNA form, the CDR3 reads TGTGCCAGCAGCCTTCTGAACACTGAAGCTTTCTTT. As protein: CASSLLNTEAFF.

This clone was counted only a few times. The rearrangement links TRBV27 to TRBJ2-3; D gene ambiguous. Per germline, CDR1 MNHEY and CDR2 SMNVEV (reference sequence). The length of the CDR3 is 14 residues. Trimming stripped 1 base from V and 4 bases from J, with 9 bases between. The CDR3: CASSLWRPPDTQYF. The CDR3 bases are TGTGCCAGCAGTTTATGGCGCCCCCCAGATACGCAGTATTTT.

The chain links TRBV10-2 to TRBJ2-4; no clear D gene. Germline CDR1 WSHSY, CDR2 SAAADI. The CDR3 covers 12 residues. Trimming took 6 bases from V and 8 from J, leaving 11 bases between them. CDR3: CASRPGGDIQYF. The CDR3 DNA reads TGCGCCAGCAGACCCGGCGGCGACATTCAGTACTTC.

The V call is TRBV4-2, the J call TRBJ1-3, with TRBD1 matching over 10 bases. Germline V CDR1 and CDR2: LGHNA, YNFKEQ. Trimming at V came to 2 bases and at J to 3 bases, leaving 7 bases not matched to a gene. The CDR3 is 17 residues long. The CDR3 DNA reads TGTGCCAGCAGCCAACAGGAAGGGACAGGGGTTGGAAACACCATATATTTT. It yields the protein CASSQQEGTGVGNTIYF.

The chain joins TRBV4-1 to TRBJ1-5; a possible D gene is TRBD1 (6 bases). V was cut by 4 bases and J by 10 bases, with 14 bases left in between. The length of the CDR3 is 13 residues. The germline V gene encodes CDR1 MGHRA and CDR2 YSYEKL. The chain's CDR3 is CASSPAGGHPQHF. CDR3 in DNA: TGCGCCAGCAGCCCCGCGGGGGGGCATCCCCAGCATTTT.